This T cell receptor (beta chain) was sequenced for a study of cytomegalovirus exposure and HLA in healthy donors. Study information: Later analysis reported that the 120 or so validation repertoires shared the platform of the 600 to 750 first-cohort repertoires. Study-wide results and caveats: As was reported, the classifier diagnosed cytomegalovirus status with high specificity and sensitivity.

Comment on this clone: Its target is unknown.

Sequencing was performed with immunoSEQ multiplex PCR; in TCRdb, only in-frame clones are kept and a portion is missing. The sample has some 150,000 clones; approximately 90% are singletons. The CDR3 consists of 14 residues. The germline V gene encodes CDR1 KGHSH and CDR2 LQKENI. With V trimmed by 0 bases and J by 8 bases, 2 bases remained unmatched. This chain connects TRBV18 to TRBJ2-1; the match to TRBD2 covers 9 bases. The receptor was derived from a man aged 18-30 years in good health and CMV-seropositive. Specimen: PBMCs. The CDR3 nucleotides read TGTGCCAGCTCACCACCCCTAGCGGGATATGAGCAGTTCTTC. It translates to CASSPPLAGYEQFF.